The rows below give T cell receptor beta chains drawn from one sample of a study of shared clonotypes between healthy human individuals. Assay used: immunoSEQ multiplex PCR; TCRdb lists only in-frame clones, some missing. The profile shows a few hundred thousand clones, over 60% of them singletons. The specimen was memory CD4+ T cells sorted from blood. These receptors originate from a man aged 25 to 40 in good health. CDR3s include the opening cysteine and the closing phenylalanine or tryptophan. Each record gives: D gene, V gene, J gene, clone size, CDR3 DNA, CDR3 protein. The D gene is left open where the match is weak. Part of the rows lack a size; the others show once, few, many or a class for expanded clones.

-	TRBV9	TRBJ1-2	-	TGTGCCAGCAGCGTCGCAGGGGCGGCTAACTATGGCTACACCTTC	CASSVAGAANYGYTF
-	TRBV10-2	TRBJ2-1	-	TGCGCCAGCAGTGAGTGGAGCTCCTACAATGAGCAGTTCTTC	CASSEWSSYNEQFF
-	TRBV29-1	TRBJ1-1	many	TGCAGCGTTGAAGGTGGGGGGAACACTGAAGCTTTCTTT	CSVEGGGNTEAFF
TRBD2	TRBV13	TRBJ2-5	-	TGTGCCAGCAGTTTTGGACTAGCGGCACAAGAGACCCAGTACTTC	CASSFGLAAQETQYF
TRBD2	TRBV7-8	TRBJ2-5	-	TGTGCCAGCAGCTTAATGAGACTAGCGGGAGTTGCCCGGGGGGAGACCCAGTACTTC	CASSLMRLAGVARGETQYF
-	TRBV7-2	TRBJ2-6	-	TGTGCCAGCAGCAGCCGGAGGGAATCTCTGGGGGCCAACGTCCTGACTTTC	CASSSRRESLGANVLTF
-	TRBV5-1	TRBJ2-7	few	TGCGCCAGCAGTTATGGGGCTCCCTACGAGCAGTACTTC	CASSYGAPYEQYF
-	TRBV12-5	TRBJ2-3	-	TGTGCTAGTGGTTTGAAGTCCGGGGGCACGGTGGATACGCAGTATTTT	CASGLKSGGTVDTQYF
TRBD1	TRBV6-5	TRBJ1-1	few	TGTGCCAGCAGGACAGGGGTGAACACTGAAGCTTTCTTT	CASRTGVNTEAFF
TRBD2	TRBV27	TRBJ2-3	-	TGTGCCAGCAGTTTATTAGCGGGAGTTAGCACAGATACGCAGTATTTT	CASSLLAGVSTDTQYF
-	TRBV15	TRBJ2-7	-	TGTGCCACCAGCAGAATTGCGGACCGCTCCTACGAGCAGTACTTC	CATSRIADRSYEQYF
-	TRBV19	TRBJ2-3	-	TGTGCCAGTAGTATGGGGGCAGGCACAGATACGCAGTATTTT	CASSMGAGTDTQYF
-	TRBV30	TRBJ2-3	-	TGTGCCTGGAGTAGCGGAGCGGGCGGGGCAGGGGATACGCAGTATTTT	CAWSSGAGGAGDTQYF
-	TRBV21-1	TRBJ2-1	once	TGTGCCAGCACCCCACCCCGACTAGCGGACTACAATGAGCAGTTCTTC	CASTPPRLADYNEQFF
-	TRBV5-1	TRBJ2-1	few	TGCGCCAGCAGCTTCGGCGGACACAATGAGCAGTTCTTC	CASSFGGHNEQFF
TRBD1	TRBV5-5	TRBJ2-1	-	TGTGCCAGCAGTTTGGACAGGGAGACCTACAATGAGCAGTTCTTC	CASSLDRETYNEQFF
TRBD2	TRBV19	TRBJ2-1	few	TGTGCCAGTAGTCTTAGCGGGAGTACCAATGAGCAGTTCTTC	CASSLSGSTNEQFF
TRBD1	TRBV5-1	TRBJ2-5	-	TGCGCCAGCAGCTTGGGGGGACAGGGTGCGTCTGAGACCCAGTACTTC	CASSLGGQGASETQYF
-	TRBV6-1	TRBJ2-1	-	TGTGCCAGCAGTGAAGCGAGTACTATAATATACAATGAGCAGTTCTTC	CASSEASTIIYNEQFF
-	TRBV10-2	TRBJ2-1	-	TGCGCCAGCAGCAGGGGACGGATTAACAATGAGCAGTTCTTC	CASSRGRINNEQFF
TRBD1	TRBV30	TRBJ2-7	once	TGTGCCCTCGAGGGGGGACAGGGGGTCGAGCAGTACTTC	CALEGGQGVEQYF
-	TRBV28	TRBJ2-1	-	TGTGCCAGCAGTTTATTTCAATCCGGTCTTCAGGGTAGAGCTGAGCAGTTCTTC	CASSLFQSGLQGRAEQFF
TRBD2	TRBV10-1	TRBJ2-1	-	TGCGCCAGCAGTGAGTCTAGCGGGAATGTCAATGAGCAGTTCTTC	CASSESSGNVNEQFF
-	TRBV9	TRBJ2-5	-	TGTGCCAGCAGCGTAGAGGTGGGTGATGGAACCCAGTACTTC	CASSVEVGDGTQYF
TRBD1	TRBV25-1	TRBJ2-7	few	TGTGCCAGCACCCCCGGGACAGGGAACGAGCAGTACTTC	CASTPGTGNEQYF
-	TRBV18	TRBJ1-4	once	TGTGCCAGCTCACTGAGGAGCGCAACTAATGAAAAACTGTTTTTT	CASSLRSATNEKLFF
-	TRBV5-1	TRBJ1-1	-	TGCGCCAGCAGCTTGGGGACAGTCTACACTGAAGCTTTCTTT	CASSLGTVYTEAFF
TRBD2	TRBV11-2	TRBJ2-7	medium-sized	TGTGCCAGCAGCTCGGGACTACCCTACGAGCAGTACTTC	CASSSGLPYEQYF
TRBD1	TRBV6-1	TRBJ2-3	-	TGTGCCAGCGGAAGCACAGGGGGAGCAGATACGCAGTATTTT	CASGSTGGADTQYF
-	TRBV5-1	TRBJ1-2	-	TGCGCCAGCAGCACGGACAGTCACTCCTCCTATGGCTACACCTTC	CASSTDSHSSYGYTF
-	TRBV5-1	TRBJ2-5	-	TGCGCCAGCAGCAGAAAGCCACTACGGGACAAGGAAAACCAGTACTTC	CASSRKPLRDKENQYF
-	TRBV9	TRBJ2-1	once	TGTGCCAGCAGCGCTGCTAGTGTCTTCTACAATGAGCAGTTCTTC	CASSAASVFYNEQFF
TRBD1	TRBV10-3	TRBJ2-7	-	TGTGCCATCTCCGGGACAGGGGCTTACGAGCAGTACTTC	CAISGTGAYEQYF
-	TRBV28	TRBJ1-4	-	TGTGCCAGCAGTTTACGGCAGGGGAAACTGTTTTTT	CASSLRQGKLFF
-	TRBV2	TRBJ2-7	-	TGTGCCAGCAGTGATGGGCGGGATGAGTCCTACGAGCAGTACTTC	CASSDGRDESYEQYF
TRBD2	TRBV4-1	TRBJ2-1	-	TGCGCCAGCAGCCAACTGGGACTAGCCTACAATGAGCAGTTCTTC	CASSQLGLAYNEQFF
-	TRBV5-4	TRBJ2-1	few	TGTGCCAGCAGCCCGCCCAGGGCGGGATCCCGGCAGTTCTTC	CASSPPRAGSRQFF
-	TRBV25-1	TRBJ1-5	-	TGTGCCAGCAGTGAAGGAGGGGGTGGCAATCAGCCCCAGCATTTT	CASSEGGGGNQPQHF
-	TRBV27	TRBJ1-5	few	TGTGCCAGCAGCCGACAGGCGCCTAATCAGCCCCAGCATTTT	CASSRQAPNQPQHF
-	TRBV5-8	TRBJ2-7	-	TGTGCCAGCAGCTTCGTAACCTACAGGGCCGAGCAGTACTTC	CASSFVTYRAEQYF
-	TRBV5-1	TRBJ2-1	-	TGCGCCAGCAGCCTCCTTCTCGGCAATGAGCAGTTCTTC	CASSLLLGNEQFF
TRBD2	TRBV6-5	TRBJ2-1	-	TGTGCCAGCAGTTACCGGGCTAGCGGGACGACGGATGAGCAGTTCTTC	CASSYRASGTTDEQFF
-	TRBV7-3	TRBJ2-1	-	TGTGCCAGCAGTACCCGGGACTCGGACCCGTTCTTC	CASSTRDSDPFF
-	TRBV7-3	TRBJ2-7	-	TGTGCCAGCAGCCCTACCGGACCCTACGAGCAGTACTTC	CASSPTGPYEQYF
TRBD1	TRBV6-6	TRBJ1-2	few	TGTGCCAGCAGTTACGGGACAGTAGACTATGGCTACACCTTC	CASSYGTVDYGYTF